This T cell receptor (beta chain) was captured in a study of shared clonotypes between healthy human individuals. This clone was detected once. Naive CD8 isolation took CD45RO-negative cells positively selected for CCR7 and excluded terminally differentiated effector memory CD45RA+ cells. Only Caucasian adults living in Nashville, Tennessee served as donors. Some clones are missing from TCRdb's copy, which holds only in-frame ones; the method was immunoSEQ multiplex PCR. The sample lists around 1.9 million clones, about 94% occurring once. What was sequenced was naive CD8+ T cells from PBMCs. The clonotype originates from a man aged 18 to 29 in good health. Some clones in this sample may be carry-over from other donors' samples.

CDR3 sequence: CASSLAATKNIQYF. The CDR3 coding sequence is TGTGCCAGCAGTTTGGCTGCAACCAAAAACATTCAGTACTTC. V gene TRBV27 combines with J gene TRBJ2-4; the D is unclear. Germline V gene sequence: CDR1 MNHEY, CDR2 SMNVEV (reference sequence). The V end was cut by 3 bases, the J end by 2 bases, with 8 bases between. The CDR3 totals 14 residues.